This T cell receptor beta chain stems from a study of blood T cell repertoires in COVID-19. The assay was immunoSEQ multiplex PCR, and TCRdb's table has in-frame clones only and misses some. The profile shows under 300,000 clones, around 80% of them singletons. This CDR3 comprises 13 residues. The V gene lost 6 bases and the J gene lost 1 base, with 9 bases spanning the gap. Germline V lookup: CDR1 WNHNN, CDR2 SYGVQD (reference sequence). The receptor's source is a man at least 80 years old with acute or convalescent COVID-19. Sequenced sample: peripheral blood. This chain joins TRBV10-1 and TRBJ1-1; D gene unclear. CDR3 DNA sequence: TGCGCCAGCAGCGTATCGAGGAACACTGAAGCTTTCTTT. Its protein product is CASSVSRNTEAFF.